This TCR beta chain appears in the sequencing data of a study of cytomegalovirus exposure and HLA in healthy donors. Germline assignment: CDR1 SGHTA and CDR2 FQGNSA. V was shortened by 5 bases and J by 6 bases, with 14 bases between the two germline ends. The CDR3 extends over 13 amino acids. Primers for the PCR totalled 60 Vbeta and 13 Jbeta. Assay: immunoSEQ multiplex PCR; the TCRdb copy retains only in-frame clones and omits some. The sample consists of about 90,000 clones, around 78% of them appearing once. The rearrangement links TRBV7-2 to TRBJ2-7, with D possibly being TRBD1 (6 bases). The specimen sequenced was PBMCs. The receptor's source is a woman in her thirties or forties in good health and CMV-seropositive. Written as DNA, the CDR3 is TGTGCCAGCAGCGTAAACCGGGACACCGAGCAGTACTTC. The encoded protein is CASSVNRDTEQYF.